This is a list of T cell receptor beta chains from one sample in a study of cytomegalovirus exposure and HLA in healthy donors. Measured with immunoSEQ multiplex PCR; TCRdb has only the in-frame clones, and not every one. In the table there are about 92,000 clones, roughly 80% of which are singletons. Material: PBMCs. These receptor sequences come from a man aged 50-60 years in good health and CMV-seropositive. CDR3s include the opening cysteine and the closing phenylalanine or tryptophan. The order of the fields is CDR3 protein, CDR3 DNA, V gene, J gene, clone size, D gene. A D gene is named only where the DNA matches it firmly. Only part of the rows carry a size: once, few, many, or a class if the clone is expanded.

CDR3aa: CASRAPGHSRNEKLFF; CDR3nt: TGTGCCAGCAGGGCTCCGGGACACTCCCGTAATGAAAAACTGTTTTTT; v_gene: TRBV28; j_gene: TRBJ1-4; abundance: few; d_gene: NA
CDR3aa: CASSYSGTSAGELFF; CDR3nt: TGTGCCAGCAGTTACTCGGGGACTAGCGCCGGGGAGCTGTTTTTT; v_gene: TRBV6-6; j_gene: TRBJ2-2; abundance: NA; d_gene: TRBD2
CDR3aa: CASSIWAAGGPTQETQYF; CDR3nt: TGTGCCAGCAGCATCTGGGCTGCGGGGGGACCCACACAAGAGACCCAGTACTTC; v_gene: TRBV7-2; j_gene: TRBJ2-5; abundance: NA; d_gene: TRBD2
CDR3aa: CASSPPVIQGNTEAFF; CDR3nt: TGTGCCAGCTCACCACCGGTTATCCAGGGGAACACTGAAGCTTTCTTT; v_gene: TRBV18; j_gene: TRBJ1-1; abundance: NA; d_gene: NA
CDR3aa: CASSPVENYGYTF; CDR3nt: TGCGCCAGCAGTCCGGTGGAGAACTATGGCTACACCTTC; v_gene: TRBV4-3; j_gene: TRBJ1-2; abundance: NA; d_gene: NA
CDR3aa: CASSQEQQGASQETQYF; CDR3nt: TGCGCCAGCAGCCAAGAACAACAGGGTGCGTCTCAAGAGACCCAGTACTTC; v_gene: TRBV4-3; j_gene: TRBJ2-5; abundance: few; d_gene: NA
CDR3aa: CASSPGQGAWETQYF; CDR3nt: TGTGCCAGCAGTCCTGGACAGGGGGCTTGGGAGACCCAGTACTTC; v_gene: TRBV6-5; j_gene: TRBJ2-5; abundance: NA; d_gene: TRBD1
CDR3aa: CASSPSGTGTDTQYF; CDR3nt: TGTGCCAGCAGCCCGTCGGGTACCGGCACAGATACGCAGTATTTT; v_gene: TRBV7-3; j_gene: TRBJ2-3; abundance: NA; d_gene: NA
CDR3aa: CASSPSWEFEAFF; CDR3nt: TGTGCCAGCAGTCCCAGTTGGGAGTTTGAAGCTTTCTTT; v_gene: TRBV28; j_gene: TRBJ1-1; abundance: NA; d_gene: NA
CDR3aa: CASDWRGEQFF; CDR3nt: TGTGCCAGCGATTGGAGGGGTGAGCAGTTCTTC; v_gene: TRBV2; j_gene: TRBJ2-1; abundance: NA; d_gene: NA
CDR3aa: CASSVGRTRGQETQYF; CDR3nt: TGTGCCAGCAGCGTAGGTAGGACTAGGGGACAAGAGACCCAGTACTTC; v_gene: TRBV9; j_gene: TRBJ2-5; abundance: NA; d_gene: TRBD2
CDR3aa: CASSLLVAVSSYNSPLHF; CDR3nt: TGTGCCAGCAGCTTACTCGTTGCGGTCAGCTCCTATAATTCACCCCTCCACTTT; v_gene: TRBV7-8; j_gene: TRBJ1-6; abundance: NA; d_gene: NA
CDR3aa: CASSRQGGYEQYF; CDR3nt: TGCGCCAGCAGCCGGCAAGGGGGATACGAGCAGTACTTC; v_gene: TRBV4-3; j_gene: TRBJ2-7; abundance: NA; d_gene: NA
CDR3aa: CASTPTGVGNQPQHF; CDR3nt: TGTGCCAGCACCCCGACGGGGGTAGGCAATCAGCCCCAGCATTTT; v_gene: TRBV28; j_gene: TRBJ1-5; abundance: once; d_gene: NA
CDR3aa: CAWGEQGALYQPQHF; CDR3nt: TGTGCCTGGGGAGAACAGGGGGCCCTCTATCAGCCCCAGCATTTT; v_gene: TRBV30; j_gene: TRBJ1-5; abundance: NA; d_gene: TRBD1
CDR3aa: CASSELGQGASQPQHF; CDR3nt: TGTGCCAGCAGTGAATTGGGACAGGGGGCGAGTCAGCCCCAGCATTTT; v_gene: TRBV6-1; j_gene: TRBJ1-5; abundance: NA; d_gene: TRBD1
CDR3aa: CASSSTASYEQYF; CDR3nt: TGTGCCAGCAGCTCGACAGCCTCCTACGAGCAGTACTTC; v_gene: TRBV7-9; j_gene: TRBJ2-7; abundance: few; d_gene: NA
CDR3aa: CASKEPLVSSGANVLTF; CDR3nt: TGTGCCAGCAAAGAGCCCCTGGTGTCCTCTGGGGCCAACGTCCTGACTTTC; v_gene: TRBV2; j_gene: TRBJ2-6; abundance: NA; d_gene: NA
CDR3aa: CASSLVAGYGYTF; CDR3nt: TGTGCCAGCAGTCTGGTGGCTGGCTATGGCTACACCTTC; v_gene: TRBV28; j_gene: TRBJ1-2; abundance: NA; d_gene: NA
CDR3aa: CASSLAGGMGNQPQHF; CDR3nt: TGTGCCAGCAGCTTGGCAGGGGGTATGGGCAATCAGCCCCAGCATTTT; v_gene: TRBV7-2; j_gene: TRBJ1-5; abundance: NA; d_gene: TRBD1
CDR3aa: CASSPNSRLAGQNYEQYF; CDR3nt: TGTGCCAGCAGCCCCAACTCCAGACTAGCGGGGCAAAACTACGAGCAGTACTTC; v_gene: TRBV9; j_gene: TRBJ2-7; abundance: NA; d_gene: TRBD2
CDR3aa: CASSSTVDEQYF; CDR3nt: TGTGCCAGCAGTTCAACGGTCGACGAGCAGTACTTC; v_gene: TRBV28; j_gene: TRBJ2-7; abundance: NA; d_gene: NA
CDR3aa: CSAVRGDTQYF; CDR3nt: TGCAGTGCTGTCCGGGGAGATACGCAGTATTTT; v_gene: TRBV20-1; j_gene: TRBJ2-3; abundance: NA; d_gene: NA
CDR3aa: CASTTNLPGTQDGQYF; CDR3nt: TGTGCCAGCACCACGAATCTACCGGGAACCCAAGACGGGCAGTACTTC; v_gene: TRBV25-1; j_gene: TRBJ2-7; abundance: NA; d_gene: NA
CDR3aa: CASSLESSGYTDTQYF; CDR3nt: TGTGCCAGCAGCTTAGAGTCTAGCGGGTACACAGATACGCAGTATTTT; v_gene: TRBV11-2; j_gene: TRBJ2-3; abundance: NA; d_gene: TRBD2
CDR3aa: CSVEESGYTF; CDR3nt: TGCAGCGTTGAAGAGAGTGGCTACACCTTC; v_gene: TRBV29-1; j_gene: TRBJ1-2; abundance: few; d_gene: NA
CDR3aa: CASSSGQAGTEAFF; CDR3nt: TGCGCCAGCAGCTCGGGACAGGCGGGTACTGAAGCTTTCTTT; v_gene: TRBV5-1; j_gene: TRBJ1-1; abundance: NA; d_gene: TRBD1
CDR3aa: CASSLETGVNEQFF; CDR3nt: TGTGCCAGCAGCTTAGAGACAGGGGTCAATGAGCAGTTCTTC; v_gene: TRBV11-1; j_gene: TRBJ2-1; abundance: few; d_gene: TRBD1
CDR3aa: CASSEGRDNQPQHF; CDR3nt: TGTGCCAGCAGTGAAGGGCGGGATAATCAGCCCCAGCATTTT; v_gene: TRBV2; j_gene: TRBJ1-5; abundance: NA; d_gene: NA
CDR3aa: CASTRGGTELAGGPGGANVLTF; CDR3nt: TGCGCCAGCACTCGCGGCGGGACAGAGTTAGCGGGGGGGCCGGGTGGGGCCAACGTCCTGACTTTC; v_gene: TRBV4-1; j_gene: TRBJ2-6; abundance: few; d_gene: TRBD2
CDR3aa: CASSRQVVNTEAFF; CDR3nt: TGCGCCAGCAGCCGACAGGTCGTAAACACTGAAGCTTTCTTT; v_gene: TRBV4-1; j_gene: TRBJ1-1; abundance: NA; d_gene: NA